This entry lists 5 T cell receptor beta chains sequenced from one sample in a study of T cell changes during pregnancy in multiple sclerosis. Clones were sequenced by immunoSEQ multiplex PCR, and TCRdb holds only the in-frame ones, with some missing. The table shows about 40,000 clones, with about 88% occurring only once. Sequenced here: CD4+ T cells from peripheral blood mononuclear cells, sampled in the first trimester of pregnancy. These receptors came from a female donor with multiple sclerosis, enrolled in a pregnancy study.

This chain connects TRBV5-6 to TRBJ2-5; a weak D match, TRBD2 (5 bases). The CDR3 is 13 amino acids. Trimming cost V 0 bases and J 9 bases, with 12 bases left between them. Germline V gene data show CDR1 as SGHDT and CDR2 as YYEEEE. Here the CDR3 reads CASSLAGFGAQYF. DNA for the CDR3: TGTGCCAGCAGCTTGGCCGGGTTCGGGGCCCAGTACTTC. Variable domain in full (rest from reference TRBV5-6 and TRBJ2-5): DAGVTQSPTHLIKTRGQQVTLRCSPKSGHDTVSWYQQALGQGPQFIFQYYEEEERQRGNFPDRFSGHQFPNYSSELNVNALLLGDSALYLCASSLAGFGAQYFGPGTRLLVL.

This clone has only one observation. The chain links TRBV6-6 to TRBJ1-2; D unresolved. Trimming removed 2 bases at V and 8 bases at J, with 9 bases between. Germline V gene lookup returns CDR1 MNHNY and CDR2 SVGAGI (reference sequence). The CDR3 consists of 12 residues. This CDR3 is CASSYVGIGYTF. CDR3 nucleotide sequence: TGTGCCAGCAGTTACGTCGGGATAGGCTACACCTTC.

The V gene is TRBV6-1, the J gene TRBJ2-3; 11 bases match TRBD2. Germline V gives CDR1 MNHNS, CDR2 SASEGT. The V gene end was trimmed by 9 bases and the J gene end by 3 bases; junction bases not matched to a gene: 5. The CDR3 length is 14 residues. CDR3 sequence (DNA): TGTGCCAGTAGCGGGAGGGGGTGGACAGATACGCAGTATTTT. It codes for CASSGRGWTDTQYF.

The CDR3 DNA is TGTGCCAGCTCACACTCGGAGTCAGGGGGACAAACTAACTATGGCTACACCTTC. This translates into CASSHSESGGQTNYGYTF. The rearrangement joins TRBV18 to TRBJ1-2; 7 nucleotides agree with TRBD1. Germline CDR1 is KGHSH and CDR2 is LQKENI. This CDR3 is built from 18 residues. J was trimmed by 0 bases and V by 4 bases; bases with no gene match: 14. The full variable domain, with the rest looked up from reference TRBV18 and TRBJ1-2, is NAGVMQNPRHLVRRRGQEARLRCSPMKGHSHVYWYRQLPEEGLKFMVYLQKENIIDESGMPKERFSAEFPKEGPSILRIQQVVRGDSAAYFCASSHSESGGQTNYGYTFGSGTRLTVV.

The rearrangement uses TRBV30 and TRBJ1-3; D is unclear. Germline V gene sequence: CDR1 GTSNPN, CDR2 SVGIG (reference sequence). Trimming cost V 0 bases and J 8 bases, with 17 bases left between them. CDR3 length: 15 residues. CDR3 sequence: CAWSVLLPGRDTIYF. The CDR3, as DNA: TGTGCCTGGAGTGTACTATTACCGGGGAGGGACACCATATATTTT. The full variable domain, with the rest looked up from reference TRBV30 and TRBJ1-3, is SQTIHQWPATLVQPVGSPLSLECTVEGTSNPNLYWYRQAAGRGLQLLFYSVGIGQISSEVPQNLSASRPQDRQFILSSKKLLLSDSGFYLCAWSVLLPGRDTIYFGEGSWLTVV.